These 16 T cell receptor beta chains came from one sample sequenced in a study of blood T cells in healthy people across ages. The second PCR ran roughly 6 to 11 cycles with a sample-barcoded 5' primer and J-beta primers. Each CDR3 protein is one row after TCRdb ran MiXCR on the 5' RACE reads. The top ten hold approximately 0.79% of the sample, which has around 1,000,000 distinct CDR3 sequences, 25% seen once. The sample also formed part of further work on T cells of mothers and their children.

Input material: blood. The receptors were gathered from a girl aged 2 to 9 in good health.

This clonotype was seen a few times. A read error may produce the germline difference seen at one junction end. In nucleotides, the CDR3 is TGTGCTAGCAGCTTAGTACGGGCTAGCGGACAAGAGACCCAGTACTTC. It codes for CASSLVRASGQETQYF. This sequence joins TRBV7-7 and TRBJ2-5, with TRBD2 matching 7 bases. The CDR3 totals 16 residues. Germline CDR1 SSHAT, CDR2 FNYEAQ (reference sequence).

The sample holds a few counts of this clonotype. The chain recombines TRBV4-1 with TRBJ2-7; 9 nucleotides match TRBD1. Trimming removed 3 bases from V and 5 bases from J; junction bases left unmatched: 8. The length of the CDR3 is 15 residues. The germline V gene encodes CDR1 MGHRA and CDR2 YSYEKL. The CDR3 nucleotides read TGCGCCAGCAGCCAGTCCGGACAGGGGCGCAACGAGCAGTACTTC. It is translated as CASSQSGQGRNEQYF.

This clonotype showed up just a few times. The chain uses TRBV28 and TRBJ2-1, with a weak D call TRBD2 (5 bases). The J call is uncertain, as TRBJ2-5 better fits the DNA end. This CDR3 spans 14 amino acids. Germline V gives CDR1 MDHEN, CDR2 SYDVKM. As DNA, the CDR3 is TGTGCCAGCAGCCGACCCATCCGGAGGGAGACCCAGTACTTC. As protein: CASSRPIRRETQYF.

The chain carries TRBV19 and TRBJ2-1; 7 nucleotides line up with TRBD2. The CDR3 has 15 residues. With V trimmed by 1 base and J by 2 bases, 2 bases remained unmatched. Germline CDR1 LNHDA, CDR2 SQIVND (reference sequence). CDR3 DNA: TGTGCCAGTAGTATAGGGAGCGGGACCTACAATGAGCAGTTCTTC. Encoded protein: CASSIGSGTYNEQFF.

The rearrangement joins TRBV20-1 to TRBJ2-7, with a tentative D call TRBD1 (7 bases). Trimming removed 7 bases from V and 2 bases from J, with 15 bases in between. This CDR3 has 13 amino acids. The germline V gene encodes CDR1 DFQATT and CDR2 SNEGSKA (reference sequence). The CDR3 DNA follows: TGCAGTGGTACAGGGGAGGACCCCTACGAGCAGTACTTC. Protein product: CSGTGEDPYEQYF.

Concerning this clonotype itself: Mismatch with germline at one junction end may stem from a read error. CDR3 amino acids: CASSFGTGAYNEQFF. Here the CDR3 DNA reads TGTGCTAGCAGCTTTGGGACAGGGGCCTACAATGAGCAGTTCTTC. V and J are TRBV7-7 and TRBJ2-1, with 10 bases that match TRBD1. CDR3 size: 15 residues. Germline CDR1 and CDR2: SSHAT and FNYEAQ (reference sequence).

This clonotype is a singleton in its sample. The chain recombines TRBV4-1 with TRBJ1-5, with TRBD1 matching over 7 bases. Trimming at V came to 2 bases and at J to 5 bases, leaving 12 bases not matched to a gene. Per germline, CDR1 MGHRA and CDR2 YSYEKL. CDR3 length: 17 amino acids. CDR3 amino acids: CASSQILIGRGHQPQHF. The CDR3 DNA reads TGCGCCAGCAGCCAAATACTTATTGGAAGGGGGCATCAGCCCCAGCATTTT.

This clonotype came up a few times. The genes are TRBV27 and TRBJ1-2; D is undetermined. CDR1 is MNHEY, CDR2 SMNVEV, per germline (reference sequence). Trimming pared 3 bases from V and 6 bases from J, leaving 17 bases between. The CDR3 consists of 15 residues. CDR3 sequence reads: CASSFGSSLGDGYTF. Here the CDR3 DNA reads TGTGCCAGCAGTTTCGGATCTTCCCTCGGGGATGGCTACACCTTC.

This chain links TRBV7-9 with TRBJ2-1, with D hard to call. The CDR3 has 12 amino acids. Germline values: CDR1 SEHNR, CDR2 FQNEAQ (reference sequence). The germline V and J ends were trimmed by 5 bases and 8 bases, with 10 bases remaining between them. The CDR3 DNA reads as TGTGCCAGCAGCCCGTGGCCCCATGAGCAGTTCTTC. Its translation is CASSPWPHEQFF.

This rearrangement joins TRBV15 to TRBJ1-2; possible D gene TRBD1, 5 bases. Trimming cost V 5 bases and J 4 bases, with 17 bases left between them. Germline assignment: CDR1 LNHNV and CDR2 YYDKDF (reference sequence). CDR3 length equals 15 residues. The CDR3 sequence is CATSPARDLFYGYTF. The DNA of the CDR3 is TGTGCCACCAGCCCAGCCCGGGACCTCTTCTATGGCTACACCTTC.

V and J are TRBV6-1 and TRBJ2-1; tentative D call: TRBD2 (7 bases). The DNA end is more similar to TRBJ2-5, so the J call may be wrong. The CDR3 sequence is 15 residues long. In germline, CDR1 is MNHNS, CDR2 SASEGT. The CDR3: CASSEGGGFWETQYF. The CDR3 nucleotides are TGTGCCAGCAGTGAAGGGGGGGGCTTTTGGGAGACCCAGTACTTC.

Only a few counts were recorded for this clonotype. A read error may produce the germline difference seen at one junction end. V is TRBV7-9 and J is TRBJ1-1; D uncertain. The CDR3 runs to 13 residues. CDR1 is SEHNR, CDR2 FQNEAQ, per germline (reference sequence). As DNA, the CDR3 is TGTGCCAGCAGCTCTGACAAGAACACTGAAGCTCTCTTT. The encoded protein is CASSSDKNTEALF. Based on the CDR3 plus reference TRBV7-9 and TRBJ1-1, the full variable domain is DTGVSQNPRHKITKRGQNVTFRCDPISEHNRLYWYRQTLGQGPEFLTYFQNEAQLEKSRLLSDRFSAERPKGSFSTLEIQRTEQGDSAMYLCASSSDKNTEALFGQGTRLTVV.

This clonotype was detected only a few times. J is TRBJ2-5 and V is TRBV5-1; perhaps TRBD1 as D (6 bases). The V and J ends lost 3 bases and 3 bases respectively, with 9 bases between them. From germline, CDR1 is SGHRS and CDR2 YFSETQ. CDR3 size: 13 residues. The CDR3 spells CASSSRDKETQYF. CDR3 coding DNA: TGCGCCAGCAGCTCCCGGGACAAAGAGACCCAGTACTTC.

The J gene is TRBJ2-6, the V gene TRBV2; D is possibly TRBD1 or TRBD2 (5 bases each). The germline V gene has CDR1 SNHLY and CDR2 FYNNEI. The V and J ends lost 7 bases and 2 bases respectively, with 9 bases between them. The CDR3 is made up of 14 amino acids. The CDR3 loop reads CASNGGTGANVLTF. The CDR3 region has the DNA TGTGCCAGCAATGGGGGAACTGGGGCCAACGTCCTGACTTTC.

This clonotype was counted between two and nine times. Here the CDR3 DNA reads TGCGCCAGCAGCCAAGATGCAGTCGGGAACACTGAAGCTTTCTTT. This translates into CASSQDAVGNTEAFF. The chain is built from TRBV4-3 and TRBJ1-1; D ambiguous. The CDR3 spans 15 residues. The germline V gene encodes CDR1 LGHNA and CDR2 YSLEER. V was cut by 0 bases and J by 1 base, with 9 bases left in between.

V gene TRBV6-5 combines with J gene TRBJ2-5, with D perhaps TRBD1 (5 bases). The DNA end favors TRBJ2-7, so the J call may be wrong. In germline, CDR1 is MNHEY, CDR2 SVGAGI. This CDR3 is built from 13 residues. This chain's CDR3 is CASRPGHSYEQYF. The CDR3 DNA reads TGTGCCAGCAGACCCGGACACTCCTACGAGCAGTACTTC.